This T cell receptor (beta chain) came from a study of OX40 agonist ivuxolimab in advanced cancers. Looking at the study overall: Three dose-escalation patients had partial responses: one with hepatocellular carcinoma and two with cutaneous melanoma.

The V end was cut by 3 bases, the J end by 4 bases, with 6 bases between. This CDR3 is built from 13 residues. The germline CDR1 and CDR2 sequences are SGHNT and YENEEA. Sampled blood was obtained at baseline, cycle 4 day 1, and cycle 7 day 1. The method was immunoSEQ multiplex PCR; TCRdb's version includes in-frame clones alone and lacks a portion of them. The sample includes about 26,000 clones, roughly 85% of them seen just once. The TCR was taken from an adult with an advanced solid tumor such as melanoma, head and neck, liver or kidney cancer. This rearrangement joins TRBV11-3 to TRBJ2-2; the D is unclear. Sequenced here: CD4+ or CD8+ T cells sorted from blood, sampled in a trial of the OX40 agonist ivuxolimab. CDR3 in DNA: TGTGCCAGCAGCTTTTTCCCCACCGGGGAGCTGTTTTTT. It yields the protein CASSFFPTGELFF.